This paragraph reports one T cell receptor beta chain. In germline, CDR1 is LNHNV, CDR2 YYDKDF (reference sequence). Trimming removed 1 base at V and 0 bases at J, with 21 bases between. This CDR3 has 19 residues. The sample originates from a study of blood T cell repertoires in COVID-19. Study processing details: The assay estimated nucleated cells by amplifying reference gene primers. Repertoires were generated with immunoSEQ multiplex PCR, while TCRdb's copy carries only in-frame clones and drops some. V and J calls and clone size are given by that table; D and trimming were obtained from the DNA. The sample includes about 270,000 clones, roughly 90% of them seen just once.

This sequence was found in a woman in her fifties or sixties who had recovered from COVID-19. The specimen was PBMCs or T cells enriched from blood (not recorded which). J is TRBJ1-2 and V is TRBV15, with D perhaps TRBD1 (5 bases). In DNA, the CDR3 is TGTGCCACCAGCAGAGGGGGCGGTGCCAGTGACTTCTCTAACTATGGCTACACCTTC. The encoded protein is CATSRGGGASDFSNYGYTF.